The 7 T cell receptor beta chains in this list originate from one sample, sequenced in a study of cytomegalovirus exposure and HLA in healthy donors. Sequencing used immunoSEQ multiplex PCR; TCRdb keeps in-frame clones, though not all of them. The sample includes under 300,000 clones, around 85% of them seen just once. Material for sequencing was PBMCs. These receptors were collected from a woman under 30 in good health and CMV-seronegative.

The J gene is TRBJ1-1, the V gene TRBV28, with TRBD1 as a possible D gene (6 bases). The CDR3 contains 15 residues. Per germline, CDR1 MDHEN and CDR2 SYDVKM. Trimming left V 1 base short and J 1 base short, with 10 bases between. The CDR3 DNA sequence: TGTGCCAGCAGTTTATCCGACAGGCCGAACACTGAAGCTTTCTTT. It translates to CASSLSDRPNTEAFF.

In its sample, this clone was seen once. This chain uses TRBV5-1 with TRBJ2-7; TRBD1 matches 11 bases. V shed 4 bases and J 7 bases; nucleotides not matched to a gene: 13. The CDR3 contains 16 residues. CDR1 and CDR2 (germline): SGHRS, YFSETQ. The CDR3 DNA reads TGCGCCAGCAGCCTGGACCCCGGACAGGGGGCGGAGGAGCAGTACTTC. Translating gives CASSLDPGQGAEEQYF. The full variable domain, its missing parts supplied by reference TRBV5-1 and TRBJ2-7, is KAGVTQTPRYLIKTRGQQVTLSCSPISGHRSVSWYQQTPGQGLQFLFEYFSETQRNKGNFPGRFSGRQFSNSRSEMNVSTLELGDSALYLCASSLDPGQGAEEQYFGPGTRLTVT.

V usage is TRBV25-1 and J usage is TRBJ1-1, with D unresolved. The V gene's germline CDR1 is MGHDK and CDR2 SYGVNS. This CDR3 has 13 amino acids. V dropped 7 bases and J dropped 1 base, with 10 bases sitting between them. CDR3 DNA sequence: TGTGCCAGCAAGTCGGGAAAGAACACTGAAGCTTTCTTT. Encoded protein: CASKSGKNTEAFF. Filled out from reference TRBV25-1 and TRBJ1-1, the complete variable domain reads EADIYQTPRYLVIGTGKKITLECSQTMGHDKMYWYQQDPGMELHLIHYSYGVNSTEKGDLSSESTVSRIRTEHFPLTLESARPSHTSQYLCASKSGKNTEAFFGQGTRLTVV.

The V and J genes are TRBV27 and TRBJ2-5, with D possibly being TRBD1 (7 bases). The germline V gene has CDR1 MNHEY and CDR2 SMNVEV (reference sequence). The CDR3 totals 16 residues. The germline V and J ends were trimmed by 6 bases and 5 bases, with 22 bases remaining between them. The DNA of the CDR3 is TGTGCCAGCAGCCTATTGGGGACAGCCGGGGGCGAGACCCAGTACTTC. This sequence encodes CASSLLGTAGGETQYF.

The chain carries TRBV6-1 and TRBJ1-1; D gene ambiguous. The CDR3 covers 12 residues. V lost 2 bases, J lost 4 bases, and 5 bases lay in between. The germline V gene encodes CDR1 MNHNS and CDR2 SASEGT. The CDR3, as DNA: TGTGCCAGCAGTGAATTCGTCACTGAAGCTTTCTTT. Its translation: CASSEFVTEAFF.

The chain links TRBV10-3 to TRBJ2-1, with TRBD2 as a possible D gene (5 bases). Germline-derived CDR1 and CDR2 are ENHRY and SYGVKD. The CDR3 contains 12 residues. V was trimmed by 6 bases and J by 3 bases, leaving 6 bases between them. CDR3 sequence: CAISRDYNEQFF. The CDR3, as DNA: TGTGCCATCAGCCGGGACTACAATGAGCAGTTCTTC.

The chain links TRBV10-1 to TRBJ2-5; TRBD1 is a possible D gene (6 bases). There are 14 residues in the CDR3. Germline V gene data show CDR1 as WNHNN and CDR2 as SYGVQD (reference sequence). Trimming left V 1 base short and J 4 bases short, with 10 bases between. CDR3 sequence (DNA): TGCGCCAGCAGTGAGTTTGGGGGCCGAGAGACCCAGTACTTC. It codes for CASSEFGGRETQYF.